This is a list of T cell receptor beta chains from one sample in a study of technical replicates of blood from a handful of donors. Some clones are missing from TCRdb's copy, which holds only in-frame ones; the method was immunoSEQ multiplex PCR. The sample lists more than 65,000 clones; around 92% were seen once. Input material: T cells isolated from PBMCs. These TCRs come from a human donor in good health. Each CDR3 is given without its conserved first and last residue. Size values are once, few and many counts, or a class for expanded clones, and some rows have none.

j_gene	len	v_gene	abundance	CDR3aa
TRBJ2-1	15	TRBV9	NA	ASSAPKRGLSYNEQF
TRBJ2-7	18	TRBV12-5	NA	ASGLVVPTSGSGRDSEQY
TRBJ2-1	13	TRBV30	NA	AWSGEMPDGNEQF
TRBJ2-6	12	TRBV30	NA	AWSLSSGANVLT
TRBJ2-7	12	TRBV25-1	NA	ASSDRRRGHEQY
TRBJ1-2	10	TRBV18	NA	ASSLQGYGYT
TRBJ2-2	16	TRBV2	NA	ASSDPSQDRGLTGELF
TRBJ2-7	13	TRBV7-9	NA	ASSSPLDRAYEQY
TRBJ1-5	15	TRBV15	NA	ATSRVPGGLGNQPQH
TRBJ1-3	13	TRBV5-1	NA	ASSTNGQGVNTIY
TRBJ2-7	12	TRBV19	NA	ASSMTSGAYEQY
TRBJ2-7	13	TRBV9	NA	ASSVRGGDVGEQY
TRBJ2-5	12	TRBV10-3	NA	AISESSGQETQY
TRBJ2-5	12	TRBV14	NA	ASSQVNAAETQY
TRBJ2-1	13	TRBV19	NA	ASKDRGLPYNEQF
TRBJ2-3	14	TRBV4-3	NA	ASSPLQEGVPDTQY
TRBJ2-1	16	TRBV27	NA	ASSIHLAGATSYNEQF
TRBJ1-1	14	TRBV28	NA	ASSLSRLRVNTEAF
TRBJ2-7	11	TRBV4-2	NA	ASSPGLSYEQY
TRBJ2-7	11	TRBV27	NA	ASSWYQGHEQY
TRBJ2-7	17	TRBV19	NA	ASSPFGLATLFPSYEQY
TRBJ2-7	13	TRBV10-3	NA	AISGLATGKYEQY
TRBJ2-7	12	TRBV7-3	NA	ASSLSGQIYEQY
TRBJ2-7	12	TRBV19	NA	ASSIGPGDYEQY
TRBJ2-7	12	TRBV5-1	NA	ASSLVGGSYEQY
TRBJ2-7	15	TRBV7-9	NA	ASSPWVGREDYYEQY
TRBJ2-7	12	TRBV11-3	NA	ASSARQALDEQY
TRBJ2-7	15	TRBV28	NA	ASHQVSSGQGQYEQY
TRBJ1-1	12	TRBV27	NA	ASSFLQTNTEAF
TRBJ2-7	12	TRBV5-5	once	ASRDTGLAYEQY
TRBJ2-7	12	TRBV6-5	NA	ASSSSGTAYEQY
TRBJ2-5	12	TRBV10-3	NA	AINAGDRGETQY
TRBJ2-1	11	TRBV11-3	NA	ASSFKGPDEQF
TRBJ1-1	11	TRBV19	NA	ASIIQGGTEAF
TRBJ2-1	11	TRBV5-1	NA	ASSLDSYNEQF
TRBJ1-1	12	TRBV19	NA	ASSKTGMNTEAF
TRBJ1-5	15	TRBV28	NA	ASSFVRGQGVYQPQH
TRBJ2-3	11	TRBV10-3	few	AISDRSTDTQY
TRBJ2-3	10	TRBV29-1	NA	SAAADTDTQY
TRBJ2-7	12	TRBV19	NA	ASSLQGSSYEQY
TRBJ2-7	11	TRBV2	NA	ASSEGQGLVQY
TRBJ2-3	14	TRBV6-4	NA	ASSQGLAGGADTQY
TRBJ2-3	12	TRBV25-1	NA	ASWEEDSGSSQY
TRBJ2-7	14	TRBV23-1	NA	ASSQSGTDTFYEQY
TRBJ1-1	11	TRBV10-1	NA	ASSPTGTTEAF
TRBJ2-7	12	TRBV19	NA	ASSLRQGSNEQY
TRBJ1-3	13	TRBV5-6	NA	ASRSGTFSGNTIY
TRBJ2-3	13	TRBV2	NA	ASSEITSGGDTQY
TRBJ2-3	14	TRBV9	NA	ASSPRTSGAGDTQY
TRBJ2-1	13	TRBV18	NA	ASSPPLAGWNEQF
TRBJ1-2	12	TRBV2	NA	ASSPEDSNYGYT
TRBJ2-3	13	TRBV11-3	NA	ASSLLAGGTDTQY
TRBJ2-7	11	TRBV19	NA	ASSNRGHYEQY
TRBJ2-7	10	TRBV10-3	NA	AIYHQGFEQY
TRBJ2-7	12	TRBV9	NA	ASSVTGIGYEQY